The rows below give T cell receptor beta chains drawn from one sample of a study of shared clonotypes between healthy human individuals. Here immunoSEQ multiplex PCR was the method, and the copy in TCRdb shows in-frame clones only, minus some. This sample carries around 2,100,000 clones, less than 95% of them seen once, and the ten largest clones take approximately 1.2%. The source material was naive CD8+ T cells sorted from blood. These receptors were collected from a man aged 18 to 29 in good health. CDR3s include the opening cysteine and the closing phenylalanine or tryptophan. D genes are given only for firm matches. Part of the rows lack a size; the others show once, few, many or a class for expanded clones.

>TRBD2|TRBJ2-4|.|TRBV29-1
CSVVLAPAKNIQYF
TGCAGCGTTGTACTAGCGCCAGCCAAAAACATTCAGTACTTC
>.|TRBJ1-1|.|TRBV27
CASSLATGDWGNTEAFF
TGTGCCAGCAGTTTAGCCACTGGTGATTGGGGGAACACTGAAGCTTTCTTT
>.|TRBJ1-4|.|TRBV6-1
CASSEGGTSNEKLFF
TGTGCCAGCAGTGAAGGGGGGACAAGTAATGAAAAACTGTTTTTT
>.|TRBJ2-5|.|TRBV5-4
CASSLGGLQETQYF
TGTGCCAGCAGCTTGGGGGGACTTCAAGAGACCCAGTACTTC
>.|TRBJ2-7|.|TRBV6-5
CASSYSRFGGVYEQYF
TGTGCCAGCAGTTACTCCCGCTTCGGGGGAGTATACGAGCAGTACTTC
>TRBD2|TRBJ2-7|.|TRBV7-6
CASSSSGLAASYEQYF
TGTGCCAGCAGCTCTTCGGGACTAGCGGCTTCCTACGAGCAGTACTTC
>.|TRBJ2-2|.|TRBV5-1
CASSLSNIYTGELFF
TGCGCCAGCAGCTTATCGAACATATACACCGGGGAGCTGTTTTTT
>.|TRBJ2-1|.|TRBV5-3
CASSFGSRAEQFF
TGTGCCAGCAGCTTTGGATCAAGGGCTGAGCAGTTCTTC
>.|TRBJ1-3|.|TRBV13
CASSLGSVSGNTIYF
TGTGCCAGCAGCTTAGGCTCAGTCTCTGGAAACACCATATATTTT
>TRBD1|TRBJ2-7|.|TRBV14
CASSQGAGGYEQYF
TGTGCCAGCAGCCAAGGCGCAGGGGGCTACGAGCAGTACTTC
>TRBD1|TRBJ1-5|.|TRBV7-9
CASSLGGTGSNQPQHF
TGTGCCAGCAGCTTAGGAGGGACAGGGAGCAATCAGCCCCAGCATTTT
>.|TRBJ2-1|.|TRBV5-1
CASSFNLGSSYNEQFF
TGCGCCAGCAGCTTTAATCTAGGAAGCTCCTACAATGAGCAGTTCTTC
>TRBD1|TRBJ2-7|.|TRBV29-1
CSAGQVAYEQYF
TGCAGCGCGGGACAGGTAGCCTACGAGCAGTACTTC
>.|TRBJ2-5|.|TRBV9
CASSEQGNQVGETQYF
TGTGCCAGCAGCGAACAGGGAAATCAGGTGGGAGAGACCCAGTACTTC
>.|TRBJ1-2|.|TRBV9
CASSVGVGDLGYTF
TGTGCCAGCAGCGTAGGGGTTGGGGACCTTGGCTACACCTTC
>.|TRBJ2-7|once|TRBV5-6
CASSPGERESSYEQYF
TGTGCCAGCAGCCCGGGGGAACGGGAGTCCTCCTACGAGCAGTACTTC
>.|TRBJ1-2|.|TRBV12-1
CASSTRTKGNGYTF
TGTGCCAGCAGCACTAGGACCAAAGGGAATGGCTACACCTTC
>TRBD1|TRBJ2-5|.|TRBV2
CASDRGFQETQYF
TGTGCCAGCGACAGGGGTTTCCAAGAGACCCAGTACTTC
>.|TRBJ1-1|.|TRBV2
CASRDLGGGYTEAFF
TGTGCCAGCAGGGATTTGGGGGGCGGGTACACTGAAGCTTTCTTT
>.|TRBJ2-5|.|TRBV19
CASSTDSEETQYF
TGTGCCAGTAGCACTGACAGCGAAGAGACCCAGTACTTC
>.|TRBJ1-4|.|TRBV5-5
CASSLEWGNEKLFF
TGTGCCAGCAGCTTGGAATGGGGGAATGAAAAACTGTTTTTT
>.|TRBJ2-6|once|TRBV7-3
CASSLSVGGANVLTF
TGTGCCAGCAGCTTGTCAGTCGGGGGTGCCAACGTCCTGACTTTC
>.|TRBJ2-4|.|TRBV30
CAWSDTVLAKNIQYF
TGTGCCTGGAGTGACACAGTCTTAGCCAAAAACATTCAGTACTTC
>.|TRBJ2-7|.|TRBV7-9
CASSLVVQDEQYF
TGTGCCAGCAGCTTAGTAGTGCAGGACGAGCAGTACTTC
>TRBD1|TRBJ2-7|.|TRBV11-2
CASSLEGQGAYEQYF
TGTGCCAGCAGCTTAGAGGGACAGGGGGCCTACGAGCAGTACTTC
>.|TRBJ2-1|.|TRBV9
CASSVAGPNRNEQFF
TGTGCCAGCAGCGTAGCCGGCCCAAACCGCAATGAGCAGTTCTTC
>.|TRBJ1-2|.|TRBV25-1
CASSVGGYGYTF
TGTGCCAGCAGTGTAGGAGGCTATGGCTACACCTTC
>TRBD2|TRBJ2-1|.|TRBV7-3
CASSEGLAGNEQFF
TGTGCCAGCAGCGAGGGACTAGCGGGGAATGAGCAGTTCTTC
>TRBD2|TRBJ2-1|.|TRBV30
CAWSVIAGMNEQFF
TGTGCCTGGAGTGTGATAGCGGGAATGAATGAGCAGTTCTTC
>.|TRBJ2-7|.|TRBV4-1
CASSQDNGVSGWHEQYF
TGCGCCAGCAGCCAAGATAACGGCGTAAGCGGGTGGCACGAGCAGTACTTC
>TRBD1|TRBJ2-7|.|TRBV5-1
CASSWGQTYEQYF
TGCGCCAGCAGCTGGGGACAGACCTACGAGCAGTACTTC
>TRBD1|TRBJ2-7|.|TRBV4-3
CASSPGTAFYEQYF
TGCGCCAGCAGCCCCGGGACAGCCTTCTACGAGCAGTACTTC
>TRBD1|TRBJ2-7|once|TRBV27
CASSFRDRDTYEQYF
TGTGCCAGCAGTTTCCGGGACAGGGACACCTACGAGCAGTACTTC
>.|TRBJ2-1|.|TRBV29-1
CSAEENSYNEQFF
TGCAGCGCCGAAGAGAACTCCTACAATGAGCAGTTCTTC
>.|TRBJ2-6|.|TRBV7-9
CASSLNSELSQRVLTF
TGTGCCAGCAGCTTAAATTCGGAACTGTCGCAGCGCGTCCTGACTTTC
>.|TRBJ1-2|.|TRBV9
CASSALQAGYTF
TGTGCCAGCAGCGCCCTACAGGCGGGCTACACCTTC
>TRBD1|TRBJ2-7|.|TRBV6-1
CASSHRGIYEQYF
TGTGCCAGCAGTCACAGGGGGATCTACGAGCAGTACTTC
>.|TRBJ2-7|.|TRBV5-6
CASSYLESEQYF
TGTGCCAGCAGCTACTTGGAGAGCGAGCAGTACTTC
>TRBD2|TRBJ2-1|.|TRBV9
CASSVVPSGVWDNEQFF
TGTGCCAGCAGCGTAGTACCTAGCGGGGTTTGGGACAATGAGCAGTTCTTC
>.|TRBJ2-3|once|TRBV7-9
CASSQEAGRGSTDTQYF
TGTGCCAGCAGCCAAGAGGCAGGTCGAGGGAGCACAGATACGCAGTATTTT
>TRBD1|TRBJ2-5|.|TRBV7-9
CASSKTGVQETQYF
TGTGCCAGCAGCAAGACAGGGGTCCAAGAGACCCAGTACTTC
>.|TRBJ1-1|.|TRBV2
CASSRGGKGAFF
TGTGCCAGCAGCCGTGGGGGAAAGGGGGCTTTCTTT
>.|TRBJ1-4|.|TRBV28
CASSSYSNEKLFF
TGTGCCAGCAGCTCATACAGTAATGAAAAACTGTTTTTT
>.|TRBJ2-7|.|TRBV19
CASSPDRYYEQYF
TGTGCCAGTAGTCCGGACAGATACTACGAGCAGTACTTC
>.|TRBJ1-4|.|TRBV6-1
CASSPWLEELFF
TGTGCCAGCAGTCCATGGTTGGAGGAACTGTTTTTT
>.|TRBJ2-1|.|TRBV19
CASSQGYNEQFF
TGTGCCAGTAGCCAGGGGTACAATGAGCAGTTCTTC
>.|TRBJ1-5|.|TRBV6-1
CASSEEEYSNQPQHF
TGTGCCAGCAGTGAAGAGGAGTATAGCAATCAGCCCCAGCATTTT
>TRBD2|TRBJ2-7|.|TRBV7-9
CASTVSGGSYEQYF
TGTGCCAGCACCGTTAGCGGGGGGTCCTACGAGCAGTACTTC
>.|TRBJ1-1|.|TRBV4-1
CASSQVGGIGTEAFF
TGCGCCAGCAGCCAAGTAGGTGGGATTGGGACTGAAGCTTTCTTT
>TRBD1|TRBJ1-1|.|TRBV27
CASLTGAGEAFF
TGTGCCAGCTTAACAGGGGCGGGTGAAGCTTTCTTT
>.|TRBJ2-2|.|TRBV7-9
CASSLVATHTGELFF
TGTGCCAGCAGCTTAGTAGCGACACACACCGGGGAGCTGTTTTTT
>.|TRBJ2-3|.|TRBV4-1
CASRGNEADPLDTQYF
TGCGCCAGCAGGGGGAACGAAGCGGACCCCCTAGATACGCAGTATTTT
>TRBD1|TRBJ1-2|.|TRBV10-3
CAISDPDRGDYGYTF
TGTGCCATCAGTGACCCAGACAGGGGGGACTATGGCTACACCTTC